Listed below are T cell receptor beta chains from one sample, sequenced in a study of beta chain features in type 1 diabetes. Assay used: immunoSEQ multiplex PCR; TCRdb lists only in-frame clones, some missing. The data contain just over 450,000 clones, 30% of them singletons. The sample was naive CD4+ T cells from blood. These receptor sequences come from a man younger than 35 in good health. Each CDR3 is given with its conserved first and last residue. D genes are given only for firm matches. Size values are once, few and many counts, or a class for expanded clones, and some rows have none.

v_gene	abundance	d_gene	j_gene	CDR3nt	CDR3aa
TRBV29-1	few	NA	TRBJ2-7	TGCAGCGTTGTCCTGGGGGACCACTCCTACGAGCAGTACTTC	CSVVLGDHSYEQYF
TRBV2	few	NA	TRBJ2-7	TGTGCCAGCAGTGCCTATCGCGAGCAGTACTTC	CASSAYREQYF
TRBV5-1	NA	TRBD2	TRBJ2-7	TGCGCCAGCAGCTTGACTAGCGGGAGTTTCTACGAGCAGTACTTC	CASSLTSGSFYEQYF
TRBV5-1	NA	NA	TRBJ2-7	TGCGCCAGCAGTCGGGAGTTTCTCTACGAGCAGTACTTC	CASSREFLYEQYF
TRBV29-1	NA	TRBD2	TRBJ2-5	TGCAGCGTTCGCTCGGGGATAGCGGGAGGACAAGAGACCCAGTACTTC	CSVRSGIAGGQETQYF
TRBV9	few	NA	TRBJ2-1	TGTGCCAGCAGCGTAGGTATAGCGGATAATGAGCAGTTCTTC	CASSVGIADNEQFF
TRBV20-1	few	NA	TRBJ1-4	TGCAGTGTTTCGGGAGAAAAACTGTTTTTT	CSVSGEKLFF
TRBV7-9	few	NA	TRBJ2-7	TGTGCCAGCAGCTCCACGAGAGAGCAGTACTTC	CASSSTREQYF
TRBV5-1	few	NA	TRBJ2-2	TGCGCCAGCAGCCTGGACAGCCCCACCGGGGAGCTGTTTTTT	CASSLDSPTGELFF
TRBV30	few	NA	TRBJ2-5	TGTGCCTGGAGTGTATGGGCCCAAGAGACCCAGTACTTC	CAWSVWAQETQYF
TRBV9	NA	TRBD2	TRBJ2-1	TGTGCCAGCAGCGCGGGACTAGCTCGCGATGAGCAGTTCTTC	CASSAGLARDEQFF
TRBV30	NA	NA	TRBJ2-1	TGTGCCTGGAGTCGGCGGCGCTCCTACAATGAGCAGTTCTTC	CAWSRRRSYNEQFF
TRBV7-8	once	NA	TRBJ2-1	TGTGCCAGCAGCTTAGTCAGACTGCCCTACAATGAGCAGTTCTTC	CASSLVRLPYNEQFF
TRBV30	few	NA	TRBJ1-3	TGTGCCGAGGGAGGAAACACCATATATTTT	CAEGGNTIYF
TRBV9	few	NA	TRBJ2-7	TGTGCCAGCAGCGTCTCGGGACAAAAGTACGAGCAGTACTTC	CASSVSGQKYEQYF
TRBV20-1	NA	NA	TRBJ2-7	TGCAGTGCTAGCAAACAGGGCGAGCAGTACTTC	CSASKQGEQYF
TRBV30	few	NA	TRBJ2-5	TGTGCCGAGACCCAAGGGCCGGCGGAGACCCAGTACTTC	CAETQGPAETQYF
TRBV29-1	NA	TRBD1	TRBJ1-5	TGCAGCGTGGGGGACAGGACGGAGGTCCAGCATTTT	CSVGDRTEVQHF
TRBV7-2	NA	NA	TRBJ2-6	TGTGCCAGCAGCTTGGGACTCCCTATAAACTCTGGGGCCAACGTCCTGACTTTC	CASSLGLPINSGANVLTF
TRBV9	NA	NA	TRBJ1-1	TGTGCCAGCAGCGTAGTGGGGTCCACTGAAGCTTTCTTT	CASSVVGSTEAFF
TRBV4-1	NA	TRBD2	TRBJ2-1	TGCGCCAGCAGCCAAGAACGCCTAGCGGGAGCCTACAATGAGCAGTTCTTC	CASSQERLAGAYNEQFF
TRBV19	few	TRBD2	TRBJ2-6	TGTGCCAGTAGCGCGGGACTAGCGGGAGTCGCTGGGGCCAACGTCCTGACTTTC	CASSAGLAGVAGANVLTF
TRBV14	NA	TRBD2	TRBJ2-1	TGTGCCAGCAGCCCTTTAGCGGGAGGGAGCAATGAGCAGTTCTTC	CASSPLAGGSNEQFF
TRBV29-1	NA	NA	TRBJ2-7	TGCAGCGTTGGCACCGGGACCTACGGAGAGCAGTACTTC	CSVGTGTYGEQYF
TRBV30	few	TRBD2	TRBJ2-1	TGTGCCTGGAGTGTGGGCGGGAGTACGTTTGAGCAGTTCTTC	CAWSVGGSTFEQFF
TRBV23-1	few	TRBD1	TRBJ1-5	TGCGCCAGCAGTCAGACAGGGGGCCCTGGCAATCAGCCCCAGCATTTT	CASSQTGGPGNQPQHF
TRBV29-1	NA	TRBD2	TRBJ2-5	TGCAGCGTTACCCTAGCGGGAGAGTGGGAGACCCAGTACTTC	CSVTLAGEWETQYF
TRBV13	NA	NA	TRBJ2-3	TGTGCCAGCAGCTCCCGACTTGCTCGGTTCACAGATACGCAGTATTTT	CASSSRLARFTDTQYF
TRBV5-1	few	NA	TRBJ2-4	TGCGCCAGCAGCCCGACGCTAGCGAACATTCAGTACTTC	CASSPTLANIQYF
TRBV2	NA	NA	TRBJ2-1	TGTGCCAGCAGTCCTCCCCGGGGGGACAGTGAGCAGTTCTTC	CASSPPRGDSEQFF
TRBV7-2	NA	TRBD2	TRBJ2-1	TGTGCCAGTGGACTAGACTCCTACAATGAGCAGTTCTTC	CASGLDSYNEQFF
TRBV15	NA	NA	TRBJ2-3	TGTGCCACCAGAGGATTAGAGTCGGCGCAGTATTTT	CATRGLESAQYF
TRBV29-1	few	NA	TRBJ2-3	TGCAGCGTGGGGCAGGGTATAGGAGATACGCAGTATTTT	CSVGQGIGDTQYF
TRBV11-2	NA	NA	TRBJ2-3	TGTGCCAGCAGGGACGTGTGGGGGCTCGAAGATACGCAGTATTTT	CASRDVWGLEDTQYF
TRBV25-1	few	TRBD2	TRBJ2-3	TGTGCCAGCAGTAGCCGGACTAGCGGGAGGGCAGATACGCAGTATTTT	CASSSRTSGRADTQYF
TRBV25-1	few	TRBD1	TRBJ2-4	TGTGCCAGCAGTGAGGGGACAGGGGCAACCAAAAACATTCAGTACTTC	CASSEGTGATKNIQYF
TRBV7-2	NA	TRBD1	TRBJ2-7	TGTGCCAGCGGAAACAGGGGCTCCTACGAGCAGTACTTC	CASGNRGSYEQYF
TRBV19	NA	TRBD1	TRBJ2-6	TGTGCCAGCCGGGACAGATCAAGCTCTGGGGCCAACGTCCTGACTTTC	CASRDRSSSGANVLTF
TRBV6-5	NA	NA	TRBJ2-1	TGTGCCAGCAGTTACAGGGGACGCTCCTACAATGAGCAGTTCTTC	CASSYRGRSYNEQFF
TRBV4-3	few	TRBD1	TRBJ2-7	TGCGCCAGCAGCCAAGAAGACAGGGGAGCCTACGAGCAGTACTTC	CASSQEDRGAYEQYF